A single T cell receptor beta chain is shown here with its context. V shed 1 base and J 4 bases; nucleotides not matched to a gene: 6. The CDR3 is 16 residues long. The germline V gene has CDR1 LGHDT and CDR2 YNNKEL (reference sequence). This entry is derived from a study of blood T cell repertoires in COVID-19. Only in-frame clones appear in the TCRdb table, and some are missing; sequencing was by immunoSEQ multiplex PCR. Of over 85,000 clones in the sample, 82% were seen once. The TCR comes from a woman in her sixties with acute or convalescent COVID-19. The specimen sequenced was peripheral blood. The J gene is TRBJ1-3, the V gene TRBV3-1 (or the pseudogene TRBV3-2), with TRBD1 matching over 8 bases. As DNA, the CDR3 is TGTGCCAGCAGCCAAGGACAGGGGAACATGGGAAACACCATATATTTT. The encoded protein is CASSQGQGNMGNTIYF.